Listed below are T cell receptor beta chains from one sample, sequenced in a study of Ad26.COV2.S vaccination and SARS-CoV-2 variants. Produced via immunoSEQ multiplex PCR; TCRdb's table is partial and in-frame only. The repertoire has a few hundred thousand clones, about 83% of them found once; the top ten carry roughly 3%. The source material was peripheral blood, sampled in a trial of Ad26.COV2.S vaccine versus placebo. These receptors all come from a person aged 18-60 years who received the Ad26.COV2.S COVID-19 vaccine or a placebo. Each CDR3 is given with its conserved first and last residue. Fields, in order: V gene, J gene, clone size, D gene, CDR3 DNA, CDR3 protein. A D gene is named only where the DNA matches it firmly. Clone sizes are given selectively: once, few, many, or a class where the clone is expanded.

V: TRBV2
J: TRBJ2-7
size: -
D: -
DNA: TGTGCCAGCAGTTGGAACAATCTTTCGGGCGAGCAGTACTTC
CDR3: CASSWNNLSGEQYF

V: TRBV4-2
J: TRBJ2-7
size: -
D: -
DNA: TGTGCCAGCAGCCAAGATGGAGGAAACTTTATGGAGTACGAGCAGTACTTC
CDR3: CASSQDGGNFMEYEQYF

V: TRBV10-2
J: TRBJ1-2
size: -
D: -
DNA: TGCGCCAGCAGCTACACAGTGAACTATGGCTACACCTTC
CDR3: CASSYTVNYGYTF

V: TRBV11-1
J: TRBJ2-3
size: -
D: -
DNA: TGTGCCAGCAGCGCCGGGACTCCCCCAACAGATACGCAGTATTTT
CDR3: CASSAGTPPTDTQYF

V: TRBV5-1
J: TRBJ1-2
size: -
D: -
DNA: TGCGCCAGCAGCTCGACCCTGAGGGGCTACACCTTC
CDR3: CASSSTLRGYTF

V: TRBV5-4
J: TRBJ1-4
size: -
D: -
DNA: TGTGCCAGCAGCGGCGCGCTTAATGAAAAACTGTTTTTT
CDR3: CASSGALNEKLFF

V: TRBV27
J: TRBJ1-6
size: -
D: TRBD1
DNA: TGTGCCAGCAACCCCGGACAGGTGTATAATTCACCCCTCCACTTT
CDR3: CASNPGQVYNSPLHF

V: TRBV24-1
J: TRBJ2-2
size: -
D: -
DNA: TGTGCCTCCAGGGGAATGGGTAACACCGGGGAGCTGTTTTTT
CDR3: CASRGMGNTGELFF

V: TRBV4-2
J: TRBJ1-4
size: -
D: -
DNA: TGTGCCAGCAGCCAAGATCTACAGGGAAATGAAAAACTGTTTTTT
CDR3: CASSQDLQGNEKLFF

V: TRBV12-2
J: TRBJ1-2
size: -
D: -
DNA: TGTGCAAGTCGCTCCAACTTGGGCATCGGGCAAACAGGGGAGAATGGCTACACCTTC
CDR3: CASRSNLGIGQTGENGYTF

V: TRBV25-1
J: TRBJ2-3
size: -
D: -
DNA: TGTGCCAGCAGGGCCGTTCCAGGGTCCACAGATACGCAGTATTTT
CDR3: CASRAVPGSTDTQYF

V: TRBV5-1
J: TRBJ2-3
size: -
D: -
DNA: TGCGCCAGCGGAGAAGGGGGCACAGATACGCAGTATTTT
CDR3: CASGEGGTDTQYF

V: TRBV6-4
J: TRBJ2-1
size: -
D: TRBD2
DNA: TGTGCCAGCAGTGACTCGGGACTAGCGGGTACTGAGCAGTTCTTC
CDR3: CASSDSGLAGTEQFF

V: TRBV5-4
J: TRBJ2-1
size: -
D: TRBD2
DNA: TGTGCCAGCAGCCCGTCAGGACTAGCGGGGTACAATGAGCAGTTCTTC
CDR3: CASSPSGLAGYNEQFF

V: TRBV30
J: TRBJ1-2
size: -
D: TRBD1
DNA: TGTGCCTGGAGTGGGACAGGGGATGGCTATGGCTACACCTTC
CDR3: CAWSGTGDGYGYTF

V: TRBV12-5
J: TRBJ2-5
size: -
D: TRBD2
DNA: TGTGCTAGTGGGACTAGCGGGGGGGCCTTTGGTGAGACCCAGTACTTC
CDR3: CASGTSGGAFGETQYF

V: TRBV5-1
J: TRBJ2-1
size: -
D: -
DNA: TGCGCCAGCAGCTTGATACAGAGCCGATACAATGAGCAGTTCTTC
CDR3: CASSLIQSRYNEQFF

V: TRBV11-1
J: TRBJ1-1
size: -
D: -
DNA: TGTGCCAGCAGCATTGACAGCACTGAAGCTTTCTTT
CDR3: CASSIDSTEAFF

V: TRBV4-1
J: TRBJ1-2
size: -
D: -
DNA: TGCGCCAGCAGCCCCGATCGGGGTCTGGTACGGGGTAGTGGCTACACCTTC
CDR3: CASSPDRGLVRGSGYTF

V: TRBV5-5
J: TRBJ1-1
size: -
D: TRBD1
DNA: TGTGCCAGCAGGCTCAACAGGGGTGAAGCTTTCTTT
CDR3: CASRLNRGEAFF

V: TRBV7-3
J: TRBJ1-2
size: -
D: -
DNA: TGTGCCAGCAGCCCTCGGACAGTCAGTAACTATGGCTACACCTTC
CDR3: CASSPRTVSNYGYTF

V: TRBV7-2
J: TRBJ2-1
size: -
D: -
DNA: TGTGCCAGCAGCCTTAAGGGGGGAACCTACAATGAGCAGTTCTTC
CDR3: CASSLKGGTYNEQFF

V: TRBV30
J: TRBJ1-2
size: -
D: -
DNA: TGTGCCTGGAGTGTAGCCGGCAGTAGCTACACCTTC
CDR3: CAWSVAGSSYTF

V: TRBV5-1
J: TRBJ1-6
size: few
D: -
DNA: TGCGCCAGCAGCTTGGGTCGCTCCTATAATTCACCCCTCCACTTT
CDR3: CASSLGRSYNSPLHF

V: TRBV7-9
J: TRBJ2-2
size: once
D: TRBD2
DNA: TGTGCCAGCAGCTTGAGCGGGGGGGCCACCGGGGAGCTGTTTTTT
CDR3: CASSLSGGATGELFF

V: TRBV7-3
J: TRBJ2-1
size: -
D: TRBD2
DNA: TGTGCCAGCAGCTCTGGGACTAGCGTTAATGAGCAGTTCTTC
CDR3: CASSSGTSVNEQFF

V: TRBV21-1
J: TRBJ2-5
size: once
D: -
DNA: TGTGCTAGCAGCAATGGGGCGACAGGGCCAGAGACCCAGTACTTC
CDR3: CASSNGATGPETQYF